This entry is about one TCR beta chain. The data stem from a study of blood T cell repertoires in COVID-19. Study-level background: From T cells, B-cell-depleted T cells, or PBMCs came the material, which was cDNA or gDNA.

Study members were between roughly 18 and 89 years old and lived in roughly 24 US regions. Produced via immunoSEQ multiplex PCR; TCRdb's table is partial and in-frame only. The top ten hold 4.1% of the sample, which has 250,000 or so clones, over 80% seen once. V dropped 4 bases and J dropped 6; count of bases not matched to a gene: 16. CDR1 is SGHNT and CDR2 is YYREEE in the germline V gene (reference sequence). CDR3 length: 16 amino acids. This sequence joins TRBV5-4 and TRBJ2-7; 7 nucleotides match TRBD2. The specimen sequenced was PBMCs or T cells enriched from blood (not recorded which). The TCR sequence derives from a woman aged 25 to 39 with acute COVID-19. The CDR3 DNA sequence: TGTGCCAGCAGCGTGGAGGGCGCGGGAGCCCCGTCCGAGCAGTACTTC. It translates to CASSVEGAGAPSEQYF.